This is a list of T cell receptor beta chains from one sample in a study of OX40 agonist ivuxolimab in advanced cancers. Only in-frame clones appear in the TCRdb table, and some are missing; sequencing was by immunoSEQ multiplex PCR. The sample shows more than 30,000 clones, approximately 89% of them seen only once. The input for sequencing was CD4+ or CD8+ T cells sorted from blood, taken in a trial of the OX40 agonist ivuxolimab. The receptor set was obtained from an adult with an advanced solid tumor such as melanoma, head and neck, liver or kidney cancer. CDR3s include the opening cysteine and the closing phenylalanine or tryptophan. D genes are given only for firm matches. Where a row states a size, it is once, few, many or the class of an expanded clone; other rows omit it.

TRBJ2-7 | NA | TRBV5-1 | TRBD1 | CASSLGQGGDEQYF | TGCGCCAGCAGCTTAGGACAGGGGGGAGACGAGCAGTACTTC
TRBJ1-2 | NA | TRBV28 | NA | CASTSNPAGVGSYGYTF | TGTGCCAGCACCTCGAACCCCGCAGGGGTAGGGAGCTATGGCTACACCTTC
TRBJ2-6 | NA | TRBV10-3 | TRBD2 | CAIRRTSGSSGANVLTF | TGTGCCATCAGGAGGACTAGCGGGAGCTCTGGGGCCAACGTCCTGACTTTC
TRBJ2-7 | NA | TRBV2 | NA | CASSLYESGYF | TGTGCCAGCAGTCTATATGAGAGTGGGTACTTC
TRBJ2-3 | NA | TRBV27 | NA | CASSAEQGTDTQYF | TGTGCCAGCAGTGCCGAACAGGGCACAGATACGCAGTATTTT
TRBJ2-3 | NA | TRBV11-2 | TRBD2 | CASSLRLAELTDTQYF | TGTGCCAGCAGCTTAAGACTAGCGGAGCTCACAGATACGCAGTATTTT
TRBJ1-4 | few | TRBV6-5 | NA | CASSSQAATNEKLFF | TGTGCCAGCAGTTCCCAGGCAGCAACTAATGAAAAACTGTTTTTT
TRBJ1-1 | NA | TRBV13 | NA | CASSLLWRTSTEAFF | TGTGCCAGCAGCTTACTATGGCGGACCTCCACTGAAGCTTTCTTT
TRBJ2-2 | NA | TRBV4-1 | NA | CASSQGNFRGALHGELFF | TGCGCCAGCAGCCAAGGGAACTTTCGGGGCGCCCTCCACGGGGAGCTGTTTTTT
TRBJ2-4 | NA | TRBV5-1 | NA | CASSLWDLGPAKNIQYF | TGCGCCAGCAGCTTGTGGGATCTTGGACCAGCCAAAAACATTCAGTACTTC
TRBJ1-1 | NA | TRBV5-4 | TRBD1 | CASSSQGGVTEAFF | TGTGCCAGCAGCTCACAGGGGGGGGTTACTGAAGCTTTCTTT
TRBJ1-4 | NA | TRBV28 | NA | CASSSGSLRVEKLFF | TGTGCCAGCAGTTCAGGGTCCCTGCGGGTTGAAAAACTGTTTTTT
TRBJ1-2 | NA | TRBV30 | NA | CAWSVMAANYGYTF | TGTGCCTGGAGTGTCATGGCCGCTAACTATGGCTACACCTTC
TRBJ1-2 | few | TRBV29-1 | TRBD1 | CSVEQASPRTGGFTNYGYTF | TGCAGCGTTGAACAAGCCTCCCCCCGGACAGGGGGATTTACTAACTATGGCTACACCTTC
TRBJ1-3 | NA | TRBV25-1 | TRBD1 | CASRDREAGNTIYF | TGTGCCAGCAGAGACAGGGAGGCAGGAAACACCATATATTTT
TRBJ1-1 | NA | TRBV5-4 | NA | CASSWEAGEGEAFF | TGTGCCAGCAGCTGGGAGGCCGGGGAAGGTGAAGCTTTCTTT
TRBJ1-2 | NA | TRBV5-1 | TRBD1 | CASSLVPGGARGYTF | TGCGCCAGCAGCTTGGTACCAGGGGGCGCCAGGGGCTACACCTTC
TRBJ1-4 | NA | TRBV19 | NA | CASSIKWGSEKLFF | TGTGCCAGTAGTATTAAGTGGGGCAGTGAAAAACTGTTTTTT
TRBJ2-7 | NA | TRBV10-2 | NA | CASGRYSSYEQYF | TGCGCCAGCGGTAGGTACAGTTCCTACGAGCAGTACTTC
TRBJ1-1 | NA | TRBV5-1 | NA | CASSLSLRQGGTEAFF | TGCGCCAGCAGCTTATCCCTCCGGCAGGGAGGCACTGAAGCTTTCTTT
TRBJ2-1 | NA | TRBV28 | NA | CASTSGGSYNEQFF | TGTGCCAGCACCTCGGGCGGCTCCTACAATGAGCAGTTCTTC
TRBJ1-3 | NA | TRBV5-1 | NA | CASSFDSSSGNTIYF | TGCGCCAGCAGCTTTGACTCCAGCTCTGGAAACACCATATATTTT
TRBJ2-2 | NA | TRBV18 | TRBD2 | CASSPRGGSDTGELFF | TGTGCCAGCTCACCACGTGGCGGGAGTGACACCGGGGAGCTGTTTTTT
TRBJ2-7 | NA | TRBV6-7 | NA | CASSYSWLGDEQYF | TGTGCCAGCAGTTACTCGTGGCTCGGCGACGAGCAGTACTTC
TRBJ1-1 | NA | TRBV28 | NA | CASSPGAGTRRAAFF | TGTGCCAGCAGTCCGGGAGCCGGGACCAGGAGGGCAGCTTTCTTT
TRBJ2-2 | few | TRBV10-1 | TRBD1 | CASSQGDGELFF | TGCGCCAGCAGCCAGGGGGACGGGGAGCTGTTTTTT
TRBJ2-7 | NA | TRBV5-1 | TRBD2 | CASSKLAGVSYEQYF | TGCGCCAGCAGCAAACTAGCGGGGGTCTCCTACGAGCAGTACTTC
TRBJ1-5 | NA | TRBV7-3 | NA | CASSPGLEQPQHF | TGTGCCAGCAGCCCCGGTTTAGAACAGCCCCAGCATTTT
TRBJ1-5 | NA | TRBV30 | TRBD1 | CAWTYGTGDLRNQPQHF | TGTGCCTGGACCTACGGGACAGGGGATCTGAGGAATCAGCCCCAGCATTTT
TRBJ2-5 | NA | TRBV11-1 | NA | CASSLGETQYF | TGTGCCAGCAGCTTGGGAGAGACCCAGTACTTC
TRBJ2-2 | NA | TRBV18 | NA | CASSPPDGGELFF | TGTGCCAGCTCACCACCGGATGGCGGGGAGCTGTTTTTT
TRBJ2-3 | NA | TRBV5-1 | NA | CASSLRAFGSTDTQYF | TGCGCCAGCAGCTTGAGAGCCTTTGGGAGCACAGATACGCAGTATTTT
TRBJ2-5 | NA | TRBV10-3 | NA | CAINQGNQETQYF | TGTGCCATAAACCAGGGAAACCAAGAGACCCAGTACTTC
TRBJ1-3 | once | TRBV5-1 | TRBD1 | CASSIGTGASGNTIYF | TGCGCCAGCAGCATCGGGACAGGTGCTTCTGGAAACACCATATATTTT
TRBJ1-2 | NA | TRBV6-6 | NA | CASSSGQYGYTF | TGTGCCAGCAGTTCCGGACAGTACGGCTACACCTTC
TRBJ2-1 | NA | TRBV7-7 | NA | CASSSDRYNEQFF | TGTGCCAGCAGCTCCGACCGGTACAATGAGCAGTTCTTC
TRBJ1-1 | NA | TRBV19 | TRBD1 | CASSFRQGERNTEAFF | TGTGCCAGTAGTTTCAGACAGGGGGAACGGAACACTGAAGCTTTCTTT
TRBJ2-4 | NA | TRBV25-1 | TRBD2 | CASSVSSGPAKNIQYF | TGTGCCAGCAGTGTTTCTAGCGGGCCAGCCAAAAACATTCAGTACTTC
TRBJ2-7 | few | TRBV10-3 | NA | CAISESRGWYEQYF | TGTGCCATCAGTGAGTCACGAGGGTGGTACGAGCAGTACTTC
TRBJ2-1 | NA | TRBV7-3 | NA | CASSPPGRNEQFF | TGTGCCAGCAGCCCCCCCGGGAGAAATGAGCAGTTCTTC
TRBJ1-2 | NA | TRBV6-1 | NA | CASSESQSLVSHYGYTF | TGTGCCAGCAGTGAATCACAGTCTCTGGTTTCGCACTATGGCTACACCTTC
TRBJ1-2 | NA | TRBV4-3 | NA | CASSQELGKDNYGYTF | TGCGCCAGCAGCCAAGAACTCGGGAAGGATAACTATGGCTACACCTTC
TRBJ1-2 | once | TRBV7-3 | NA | CASSLTSGTAAGYTF | TGTGCCAGCAGCTTAACGTCGGGAACCGCGGCCGGCTACACCTTC
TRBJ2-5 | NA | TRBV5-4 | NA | CASSREGETQYF | TGTGCCAGCAGTCGAGAGGGGGAGACCCAGTACTTC